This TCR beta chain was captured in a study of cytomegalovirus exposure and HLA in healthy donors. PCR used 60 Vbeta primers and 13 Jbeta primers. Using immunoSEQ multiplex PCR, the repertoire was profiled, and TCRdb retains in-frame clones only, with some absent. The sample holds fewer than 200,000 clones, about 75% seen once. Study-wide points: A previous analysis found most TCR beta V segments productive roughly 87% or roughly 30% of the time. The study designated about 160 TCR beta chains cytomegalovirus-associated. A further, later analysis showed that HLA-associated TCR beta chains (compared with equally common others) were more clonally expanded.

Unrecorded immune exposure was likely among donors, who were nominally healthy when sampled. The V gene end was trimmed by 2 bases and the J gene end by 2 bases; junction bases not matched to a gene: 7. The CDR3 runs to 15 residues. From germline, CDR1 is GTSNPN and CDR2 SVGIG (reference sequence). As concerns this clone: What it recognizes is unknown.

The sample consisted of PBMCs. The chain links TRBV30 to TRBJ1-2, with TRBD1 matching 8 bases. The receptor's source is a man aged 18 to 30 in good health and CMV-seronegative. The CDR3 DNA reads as TGTGCCTGGAGTCTTCTGGGACAGGTCAACTATGGCTACACCTTC. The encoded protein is CAWSLLGQVNYGYTF.